This T cell receptor beta chain was sequenced in a study of CD4 T cells in relation to SARS-CoV-2 and coronaviruses. Study-wide background: PBMCs were cultured with antigen for roughly 11 days before TCR beta sequencing.

Germline V CDR1 and CDR2: SQVTM, ANQGSEA. The CDR3 sequence is 11 residues long. Trimming removed 7 bases from V and 1 base from J, with 7 bases in between. The repertoire was sequenced with immunoSEQ multiplex PCR; TCRdb's copy has only in-frame clones and lacks some. The data contain tens of thousands of clones, 77% of them seen just once; the ten biggest clones take up approximately 16%. With regard to this clone: The target antigen is unknown.

Unexposed donor CD4+ T cells date from about 2011-2018, before the COVID-19 pandemic. The cells were cultured for 9 to 11 days before CD4+ T cells were isolated. The rearrangement joins TRBV29-1 to TRBJ1-1; weak D call: TRBD1 (5 bases). The clonotype was recovered from a human donor in good health. The material sequenced was CD4+ T cells from PBMCs, cultured in vitro. CDR3 bases: TGCAGCGGGACACGGAACACTGAAGCTTTCTTT. This sequence encodes CSGTRNTEAFF.